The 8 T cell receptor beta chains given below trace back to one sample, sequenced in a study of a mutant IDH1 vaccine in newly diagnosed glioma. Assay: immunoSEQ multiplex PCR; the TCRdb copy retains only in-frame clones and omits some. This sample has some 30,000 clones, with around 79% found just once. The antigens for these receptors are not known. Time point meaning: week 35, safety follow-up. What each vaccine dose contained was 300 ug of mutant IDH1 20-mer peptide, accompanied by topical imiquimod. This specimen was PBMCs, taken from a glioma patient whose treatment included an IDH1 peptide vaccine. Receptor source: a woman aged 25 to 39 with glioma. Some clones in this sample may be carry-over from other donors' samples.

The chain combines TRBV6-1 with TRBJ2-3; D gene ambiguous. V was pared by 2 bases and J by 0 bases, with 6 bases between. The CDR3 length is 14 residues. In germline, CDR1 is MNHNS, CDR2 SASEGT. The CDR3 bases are TGTGCCAGCAGTGAAATGGCTAGCACAGATACGCAGTATTTT. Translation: CASSEMASTDTQYF.

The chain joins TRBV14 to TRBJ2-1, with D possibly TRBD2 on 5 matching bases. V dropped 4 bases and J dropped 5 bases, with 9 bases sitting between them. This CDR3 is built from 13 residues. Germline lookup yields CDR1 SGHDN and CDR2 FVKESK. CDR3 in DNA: TGTGCCAGCAGCCCTGGGAGCCACAATGAGCAGTTCTTC. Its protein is CASSPGSHNEQFF.

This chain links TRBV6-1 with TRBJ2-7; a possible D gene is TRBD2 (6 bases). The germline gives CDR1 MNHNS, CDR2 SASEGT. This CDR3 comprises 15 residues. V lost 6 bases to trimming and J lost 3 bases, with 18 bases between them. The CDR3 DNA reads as TGTGCCAGCAGACCTTACGGGTTGGAGGGCTACGAGCAGTACTTC. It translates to CASRPYGLEGYEQYF.

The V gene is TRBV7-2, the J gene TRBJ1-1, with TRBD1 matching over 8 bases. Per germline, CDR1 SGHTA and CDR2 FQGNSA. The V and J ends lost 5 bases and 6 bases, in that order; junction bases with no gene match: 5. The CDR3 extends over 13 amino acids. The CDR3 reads CASSRDRGSEAFF. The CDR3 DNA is TGTGCCAGCAGCCGAGACAGGGGCTCTGAAGCTTTCTTT.

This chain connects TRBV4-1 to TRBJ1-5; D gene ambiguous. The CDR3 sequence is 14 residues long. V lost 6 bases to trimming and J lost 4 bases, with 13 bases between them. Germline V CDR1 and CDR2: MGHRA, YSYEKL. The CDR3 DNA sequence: TGCGCCAGCAGTCCGCAATTAGCTAATCAGCCCCAGCATTTT. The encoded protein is CASSPQLANQPQHF.

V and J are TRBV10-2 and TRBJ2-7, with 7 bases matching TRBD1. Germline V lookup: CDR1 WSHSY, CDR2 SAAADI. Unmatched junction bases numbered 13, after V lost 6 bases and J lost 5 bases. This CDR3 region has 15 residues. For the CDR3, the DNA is TGCGCCAGCAGCGAAACCGGGACAGAGCCCCACGAGCAGTACTTC. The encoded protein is CASSETGTEPHEQYF.

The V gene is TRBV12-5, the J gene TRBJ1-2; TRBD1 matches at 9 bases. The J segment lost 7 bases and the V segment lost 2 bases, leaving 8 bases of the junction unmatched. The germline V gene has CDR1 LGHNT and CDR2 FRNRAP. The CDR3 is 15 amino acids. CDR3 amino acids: CASGLSDRGTAGYTF. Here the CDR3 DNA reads TGTGCTAGTGGTTTGAGCGACAGGGGGACCGCTGGCTACACCTTC. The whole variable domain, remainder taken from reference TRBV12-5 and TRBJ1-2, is DARVTQTPRHKVTEMGQEVTMRCQPILGHNTVFWYRQTMMQGLELLAYFRNRAPLDDSGMPKDRFSAEMPDATLATLKIQPSEPRDSAVYFCASGLSDRGTAGYTFGSGTRLTVV.

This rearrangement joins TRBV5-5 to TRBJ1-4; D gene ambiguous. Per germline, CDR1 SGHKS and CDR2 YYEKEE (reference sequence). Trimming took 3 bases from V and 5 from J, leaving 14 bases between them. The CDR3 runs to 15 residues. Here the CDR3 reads CASSWTLGKNEKLFF. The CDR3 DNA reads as TGTGCCAGCAGCTGGACTCTGGGGAAGAATGAAAAACTGTTTTTT.